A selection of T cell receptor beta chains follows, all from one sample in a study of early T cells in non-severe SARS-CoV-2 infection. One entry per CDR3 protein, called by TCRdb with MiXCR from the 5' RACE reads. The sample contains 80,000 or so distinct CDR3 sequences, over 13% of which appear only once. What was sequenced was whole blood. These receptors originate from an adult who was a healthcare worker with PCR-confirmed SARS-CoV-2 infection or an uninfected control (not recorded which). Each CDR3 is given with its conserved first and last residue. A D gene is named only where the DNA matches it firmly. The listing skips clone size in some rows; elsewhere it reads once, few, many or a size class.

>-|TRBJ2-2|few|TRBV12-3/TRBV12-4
TGTGCCAGCAGTTTTTACTTAGCCGGGGAGCTGTTTTTT
CASSFYLAGELFF
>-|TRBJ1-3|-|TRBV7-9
TGTGCCAGCAGCTTAGAACCGACAGGAGGAAACACCATATATTTT
CASSLEPTGGNTIYF
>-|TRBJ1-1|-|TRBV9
TGTGCCAGCAGCGTAGGTGGGCCTGAAGCTTTCTTT
CASSVGGPEAFF
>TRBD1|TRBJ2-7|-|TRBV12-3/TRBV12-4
TGTGCCAGCAGGCGACAGGGCCGGTCCTACGAGCAGTACTTC
CASRRQGRSYEQYF
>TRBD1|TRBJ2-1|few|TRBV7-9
TGTGCCAGCAGCACAGAGGGGACAGGGACTTACAATGAGCAGTTCTTC
CASSTEGTGTYNEQFF
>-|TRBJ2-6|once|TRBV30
TGTGCCTGGAGCGGTGGGGTTAGCTCTGGGGCCAACGTCCTGACTTTC
CAWSGGVSSGANVLTF
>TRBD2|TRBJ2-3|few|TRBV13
TGTGCCAGCAGCGCCCGACTAGCTTATACGCAGTATTTT
CASSARLAYTQYF
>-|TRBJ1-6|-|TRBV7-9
TGTGCCAGCAGCCTACAGGACCTCTCCTATAATTCACCCCTCCACTTT
CASSLQDLSYNSPLHF
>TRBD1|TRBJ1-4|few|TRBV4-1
TGCGCCAGCAGCCAGACAGGGGACTTAGGAAAACTGTTTTTT
CASSQTGDLGKLFF
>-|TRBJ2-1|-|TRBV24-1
TGTGCCACCAGTGATTTGACGGGGGAGAAAGGTTGCAATGAGCAGTTCTTC
CATSDLTGEKGCNEQFF
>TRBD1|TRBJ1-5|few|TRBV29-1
TGCAGCGTTGCCCAAGGGGACAGCCATAGCAATCAGCCCCAGCATTTT
CSVAQGDSHSNQPQHF
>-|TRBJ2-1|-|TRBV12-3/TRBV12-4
TGTGCCAGCAGTTTAGCCATCCCCTCCTACAATGAGCAGTTCTTC
CASSLAIPSYNEQFF
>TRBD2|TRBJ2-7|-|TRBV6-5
TGTGCCAGCAGTAAGACGCGGGGGGCCTCCTACGAGCAGTACTTC
CASSKTRGASYEQYF
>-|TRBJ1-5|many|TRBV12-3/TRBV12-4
TGTGCCAGCAGTCCAATAACAGGAAAGAATCAGCCCCAGCATTTT
CASSPITGKNQPQHF
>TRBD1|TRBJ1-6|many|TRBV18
TGTGCCAGCTCAACCGGGACAGAGAATTCACCCCTCCACTTT
CASSTGTENSPLHF
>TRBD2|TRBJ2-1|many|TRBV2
TGTGCCAGCAGTAGGACTAGTTTATACAATGAGCAGTTCTTC
CASSRTSLYNEQFF
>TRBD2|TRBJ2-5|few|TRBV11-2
TGTGCCAGCAGCTTAGGAGGATATAGCGGGAGGGGAGAGACCCAGTACTTC
CASSLGGYSGRGETQYF
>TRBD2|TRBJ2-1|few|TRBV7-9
TGTGCCAGCAGCCACCCCGTAAGCGCGGGAGTAGGAGGGTCCTACAATGAGCAGTTCTTC
CASSHPVSAGVGGSYNEQFF
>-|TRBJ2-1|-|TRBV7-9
TGTGCCAGCAGCACAATACTCAACCCTAACAATGAGCAGTTCTTC
CASSTILNPNNEQFF
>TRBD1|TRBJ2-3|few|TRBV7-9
TGTGCCACCTGGGACAGGGTAACAGATACGCAGTATTTT
CATWDRVTDTQYF
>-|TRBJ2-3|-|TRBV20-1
TGCAGTGCTGGGCCGGGGCGCCGGGGGGATACGCAGTATTTT
CSAGPGRRGDTQYF
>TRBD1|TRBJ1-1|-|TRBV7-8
TGTGCCAGCAGCGGAAGGGACAGCCCGAACACTGAAGCTTTCTTT
CASSGRDSPNTEAFF
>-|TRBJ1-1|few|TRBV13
TGTGCCAGCAGCTTAGGCCAGGGGTTTTTTGAAGCTTTCTTT
CASSLGQGFFEAFF
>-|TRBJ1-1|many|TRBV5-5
TGTGCCAGCAGCTTGTACGGGGGGCTGAACACTGAAGCTTTCTTT
CASSLYGGLNTEAFF
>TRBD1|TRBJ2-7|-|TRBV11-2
TGTGCCAGCAGCTCCCTCCGGGACAGGGTTCACGAGCAGTACTTC
CASSSLRDRVHEQYF
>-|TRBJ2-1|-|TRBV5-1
TGCGCCAGCCGGGGGAGCAATGAGCAGTTCTTC
CASRGSNEQFF
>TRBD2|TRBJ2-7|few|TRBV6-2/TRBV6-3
TGTGCCAGCCGATACACTAGCGGGGGTGTCTACGAGCAGTACTTC
CASRYTSGGVYEQYF
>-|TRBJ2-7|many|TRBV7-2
TGTGCCAGCAGCTCTTCCGGCAGGGTATACGAGCAGTACTTC
CASSSSGRVYEQYF
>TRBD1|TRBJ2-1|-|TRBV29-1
TGCAGCGCTCTGGGACAGGATCACGGGGAGCAGTTCTTC
CSALGQDHGEQFF
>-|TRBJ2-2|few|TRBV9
TGTGCCAGCAGCGTAACGGGGAAGGGCACCGGGGAGCTGTTTTTT
CASSVTGKGTGELFF
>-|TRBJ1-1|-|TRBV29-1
TGCAGCGTTCGGTCAGAAGGATACACTGAAGCTTTCTTT
CSVRSEGYTEAFF
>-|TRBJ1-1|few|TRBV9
TGTGCCAGCAGCGTAGCTATGGGTGAAGCTTTCTTT
CASSVAMGEAFF
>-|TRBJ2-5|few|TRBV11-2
TGTGCCAGCAGCCGGAACAACAAAGAGACCCAGTACTTC
CASSRNNKETQYF
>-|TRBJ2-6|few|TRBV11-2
TGTGCCAGCAGCTTGATGTCCGGGGCCAACGTCCTGACTTTC
CASSLMSGANVLTF
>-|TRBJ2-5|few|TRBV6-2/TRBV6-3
TGTGCCAGCAGTTACTCGGGGCCAAATCAAGAGACCCAGTACTTC
CASSYSGPNQETQYF
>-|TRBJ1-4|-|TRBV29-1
TGCAGCGTTGTTGATCGGGAAGGACTGAATGAAAAACTGTTTTTT
CSVVDREGLNEKLFF
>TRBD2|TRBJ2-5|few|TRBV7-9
TGTGCCAGCAGCTTAGTATTTGCTAGCGGGAGCCAGGGGACCCAGTACTTC
CASSLVFASGSQGTQYF
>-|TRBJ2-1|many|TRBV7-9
TGTGCCAGCAGCTTAGGGGGCTCCTACAATGAGCAGTTCTTC
CASSLGGSYNEQFF
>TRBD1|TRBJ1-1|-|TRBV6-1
TGTGCCAGCAGGGACAGGGACAGGGGGCCGAACACTGAAGCTTTCTTT
CASRDRDRGPNTEAFF
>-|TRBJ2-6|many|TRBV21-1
TGTGCCAGCAGCAAAGAGGACAGGGGGGCCAACGTCCTGACTTTC
CASSKEDRGANVLTF
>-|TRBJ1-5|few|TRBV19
TGTGCCAGTGGAACAGGGTTGAGTCAGCCCCAGCATTTT
CASGTGLSQPQHF
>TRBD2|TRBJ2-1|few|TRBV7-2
TGTGCCAGCAGCTTAGACGGGGGGTCTTACAATGAGCAGTTCTTC
CASSLDGGSYNEQFF
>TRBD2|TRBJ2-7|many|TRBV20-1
TGCAGTGCTAGAGGGGACCTAGCGGGGGGGCGCGAGCAGTACTTC
CSARGDLAGGREQYF
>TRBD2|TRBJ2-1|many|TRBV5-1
TGCGCCAGCAGCTCCGGGACTAGCGGGGGCCCCAGCTCCTACAATGAGCAGTTCTTC
CASSSGTSGGPSSYNEQFF
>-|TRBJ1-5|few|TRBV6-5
TGTGCCAGCAGTTACTCGGGGTCACAGCCCCAGCATTTT
CASSYSGSQPQHF
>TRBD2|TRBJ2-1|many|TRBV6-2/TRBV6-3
TGTGCCAGCAGTTACAGCGGGATAAGTTACAATGAGCAGTTCTTC
CASSYSGISYNEQFF
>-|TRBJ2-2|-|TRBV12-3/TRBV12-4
TGTGCCAGCTTAAGGGTACGGACCGGGGAGCTGTTTTTT
CASLRVRTGELFF
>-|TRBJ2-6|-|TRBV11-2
TGTGCCAGCAGCGCAGGGAGAGGGAGGAGCTCTGGGGCCAACGTCCTGACTTTC
CASSAGRGRSSGANVLTF
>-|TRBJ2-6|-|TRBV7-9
TGTGCCAGCAGCCCTTTGGTGCGACGCTCTGGGGCCAACGTCCTGACTTTC
CASSPLVRRSGANVLTF
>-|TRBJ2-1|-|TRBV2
TGTGCCAGTCCCCGAAGGACAGAGAACAATGAGCAGTTCTTC
CASPRRTENNEQFF
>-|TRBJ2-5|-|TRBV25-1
TGTGCCAGCAGTGAATACAAGGGGGAGACCCAGTACTTC
CASSEYKGETQYF
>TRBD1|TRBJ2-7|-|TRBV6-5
TGTGCCAGCAGGCGGGACAGGGGGCTGAACGAGCAGTACTTC
CASRRDRGLNEQYF